This TCR beta chain was sequenced in a study of T cells in Graves' hyperthyroidism and ophthalmopathy. This clonotype was seen repeatedly, ten times or more. V lost 3 bases and J 7 bases, leaving 9 bases between the germline ends. Germline CDR1 reads MGHRA; CDR2 reads YSYEKL. This CDR3 contains 13 residues. From RNA transcripts, TCR beta CDR3 regions were amplified. RT-PCR in the first round (using the HTBI primer set) targeted the TCR CDR3. MiXCR, run by TCRdb on the multiplex PCR reads, gives a single entry per CDR3 protein. This table has around 240,000 distinct CDR3 sequences, approximately 14% appearing once.

The clonotype originates from a woman aged 40 to 50 with Graves' hyperthyroidism that later progressed to Graves' ophthalmopathy. The V call is TRBV4-1, the J call TRBJ1-4; the D is unclear. The sample comprised blood. The CDR3 nucleotides read TGCGCCAGCAGCCAGTGGTCGAGTGAAAAACTGTTTTTT. Its protein product is CASSQWSSEKLFF.